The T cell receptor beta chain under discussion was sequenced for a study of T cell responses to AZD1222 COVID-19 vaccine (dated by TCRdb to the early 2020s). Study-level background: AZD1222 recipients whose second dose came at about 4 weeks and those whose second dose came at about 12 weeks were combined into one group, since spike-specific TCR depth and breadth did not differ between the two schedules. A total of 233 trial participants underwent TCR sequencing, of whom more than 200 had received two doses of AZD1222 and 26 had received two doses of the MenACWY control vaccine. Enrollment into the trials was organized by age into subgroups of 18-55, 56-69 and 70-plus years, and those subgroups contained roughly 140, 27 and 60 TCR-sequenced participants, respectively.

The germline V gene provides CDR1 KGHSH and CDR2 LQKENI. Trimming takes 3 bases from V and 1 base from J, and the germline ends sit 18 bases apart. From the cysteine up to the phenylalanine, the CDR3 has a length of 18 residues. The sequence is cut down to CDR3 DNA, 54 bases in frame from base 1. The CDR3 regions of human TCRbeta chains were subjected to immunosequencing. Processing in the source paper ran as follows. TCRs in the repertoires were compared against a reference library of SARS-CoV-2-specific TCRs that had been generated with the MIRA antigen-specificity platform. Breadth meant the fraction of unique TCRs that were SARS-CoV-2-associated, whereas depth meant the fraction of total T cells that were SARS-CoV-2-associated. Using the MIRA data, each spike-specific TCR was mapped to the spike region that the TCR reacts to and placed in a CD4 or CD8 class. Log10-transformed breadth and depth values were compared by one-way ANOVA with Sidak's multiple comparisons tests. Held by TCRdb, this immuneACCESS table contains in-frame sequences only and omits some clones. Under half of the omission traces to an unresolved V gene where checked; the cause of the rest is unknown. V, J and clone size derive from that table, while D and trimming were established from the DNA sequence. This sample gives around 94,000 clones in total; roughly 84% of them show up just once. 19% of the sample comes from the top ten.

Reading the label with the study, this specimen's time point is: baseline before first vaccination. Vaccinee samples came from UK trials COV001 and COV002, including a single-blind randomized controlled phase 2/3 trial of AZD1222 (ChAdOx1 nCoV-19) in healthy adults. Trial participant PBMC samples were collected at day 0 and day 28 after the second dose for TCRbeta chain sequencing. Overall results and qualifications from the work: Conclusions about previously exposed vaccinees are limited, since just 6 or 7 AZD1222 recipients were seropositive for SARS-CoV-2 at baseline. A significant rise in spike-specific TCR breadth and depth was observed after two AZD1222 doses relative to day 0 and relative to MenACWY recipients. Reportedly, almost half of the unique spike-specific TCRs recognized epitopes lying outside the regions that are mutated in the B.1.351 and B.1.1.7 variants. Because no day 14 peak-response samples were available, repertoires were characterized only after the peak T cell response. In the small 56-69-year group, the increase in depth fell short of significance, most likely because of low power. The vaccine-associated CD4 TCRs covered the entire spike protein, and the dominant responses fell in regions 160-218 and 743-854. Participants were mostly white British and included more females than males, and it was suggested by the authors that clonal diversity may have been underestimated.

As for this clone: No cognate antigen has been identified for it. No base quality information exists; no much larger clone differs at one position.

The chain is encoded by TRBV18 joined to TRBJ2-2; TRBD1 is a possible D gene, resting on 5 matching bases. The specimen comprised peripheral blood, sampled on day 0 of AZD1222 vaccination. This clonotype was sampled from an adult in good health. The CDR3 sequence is CASSPSGSRTLNTGELFF. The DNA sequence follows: TGTGCCAGCTCACCTTCAGGGTCCCGGACCTTGAACACCGGGGAGCTGTTTTTT.